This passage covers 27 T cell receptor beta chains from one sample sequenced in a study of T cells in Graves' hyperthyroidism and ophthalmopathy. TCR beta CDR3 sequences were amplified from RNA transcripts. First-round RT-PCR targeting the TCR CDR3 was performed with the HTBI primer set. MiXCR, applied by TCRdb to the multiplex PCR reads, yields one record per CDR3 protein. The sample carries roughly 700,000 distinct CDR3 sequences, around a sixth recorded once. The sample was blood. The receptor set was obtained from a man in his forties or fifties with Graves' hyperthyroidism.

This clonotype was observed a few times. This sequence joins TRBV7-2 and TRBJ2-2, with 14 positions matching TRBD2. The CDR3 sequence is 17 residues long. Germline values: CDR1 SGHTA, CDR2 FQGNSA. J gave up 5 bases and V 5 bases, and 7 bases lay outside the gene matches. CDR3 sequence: CASSGTSGRVGTGELFF. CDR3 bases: TGTGCCAGCAGCGGGACTAGCGGGAGAGTGGGGACCGGGGAGCTGTTTTTT.

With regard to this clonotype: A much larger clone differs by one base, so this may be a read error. As DNA, the CDR3 is TGTGCCAGCAGCTTAATACCTGGGCCCATCTTTATAAGCGAGGAGTACTTC. It is translated as CASSLIPGPIFISEEYF. The chain joins TRBV7-2 to TRBJ2-7; D unclear. CDR1 is SGHTA, CDR2 FQGNSA, per germline. The CDR3 spans 17 residues. Supplemented by reference TRBV7-2 and TRBJ2-7, the full variable domain reads GAGVSQSPSNKVTEKGKDVELRCDPISGHTALYWYRQSLGQGLEFLIYFQGNSAPDKSGLPSDRFSAERTGGSVSTLTIQRTQQEDSAVYLCASSLIPGPIFISEEYFGPGTRLTVT.

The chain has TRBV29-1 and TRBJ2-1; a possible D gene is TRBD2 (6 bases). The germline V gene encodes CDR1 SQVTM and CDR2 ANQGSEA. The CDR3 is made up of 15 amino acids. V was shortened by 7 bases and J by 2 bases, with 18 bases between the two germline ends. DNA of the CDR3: TGCAGCGCTCAAGGGCGGGGAGACCCCTACAATGAGCAGTTCTTC. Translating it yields CSAQGRGDPYNEQFF.

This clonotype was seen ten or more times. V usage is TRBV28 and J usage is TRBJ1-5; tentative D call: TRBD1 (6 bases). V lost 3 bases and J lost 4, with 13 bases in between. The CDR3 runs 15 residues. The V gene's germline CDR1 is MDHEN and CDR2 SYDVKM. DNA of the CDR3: TGTGCCAGCAGTTTTTTGGGGGGCGGAAATCAGCCCCAGCATTTT. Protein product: CASSFLGGGNQPQHF.

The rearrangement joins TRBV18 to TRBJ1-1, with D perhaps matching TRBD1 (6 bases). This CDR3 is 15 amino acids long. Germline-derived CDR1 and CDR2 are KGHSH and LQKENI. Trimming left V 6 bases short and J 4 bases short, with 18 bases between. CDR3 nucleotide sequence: TGTGCCAGCTCCCAACCACAGGGTTGGGGCACTGAAGCTTTCTTT. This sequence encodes CASSQPQGWGTEAFF.

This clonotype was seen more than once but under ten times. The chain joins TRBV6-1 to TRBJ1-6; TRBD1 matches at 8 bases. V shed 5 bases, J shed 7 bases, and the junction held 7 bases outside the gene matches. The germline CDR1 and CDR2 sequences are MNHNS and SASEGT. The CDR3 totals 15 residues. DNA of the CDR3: TGTGCCAGCAGTAAAAAGGACAGGGAGAATTCACCCCTCCACTTT. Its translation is CASSKKDRENSPLHF.

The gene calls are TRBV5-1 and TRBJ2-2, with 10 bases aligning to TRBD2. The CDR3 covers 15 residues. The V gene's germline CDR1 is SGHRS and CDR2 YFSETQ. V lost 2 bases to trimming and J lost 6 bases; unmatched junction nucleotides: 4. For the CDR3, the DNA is TGCGCCAGCAGCTTCCTAGCGGGAGAGGCCGGGGAGCTGTTTTTT. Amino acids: CASSFLAGEAGELFF.

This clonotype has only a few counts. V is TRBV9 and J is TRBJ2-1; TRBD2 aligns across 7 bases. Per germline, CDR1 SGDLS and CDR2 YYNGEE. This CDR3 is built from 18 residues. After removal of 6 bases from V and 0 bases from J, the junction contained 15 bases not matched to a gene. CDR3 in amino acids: CASTLGLGAGSSYNEQFF. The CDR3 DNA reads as TGTGCCAGCACCCTGGGGCTAGGAGCGGGAAGCTCCTACAATGAGCAGTTCTTC.

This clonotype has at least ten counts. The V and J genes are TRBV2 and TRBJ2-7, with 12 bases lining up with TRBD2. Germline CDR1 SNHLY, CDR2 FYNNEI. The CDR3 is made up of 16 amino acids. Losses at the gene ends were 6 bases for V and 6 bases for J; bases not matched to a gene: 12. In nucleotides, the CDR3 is TGTGCCAGCAGAGAGACTAGCGGGAGAGTTGCGCTCGAGCAGTACTTC. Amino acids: CASRETSGRVALEQYF.

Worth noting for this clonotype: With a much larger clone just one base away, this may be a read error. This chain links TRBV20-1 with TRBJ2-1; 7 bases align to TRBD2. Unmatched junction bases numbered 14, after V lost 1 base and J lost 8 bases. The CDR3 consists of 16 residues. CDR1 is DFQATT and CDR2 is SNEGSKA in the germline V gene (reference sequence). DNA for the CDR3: TGCAGTGCTAGAGTGGCGACTGGCGGGAGAAGGTATGAGCAGTTCTTC. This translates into CSARVATGGRRYEQFF.

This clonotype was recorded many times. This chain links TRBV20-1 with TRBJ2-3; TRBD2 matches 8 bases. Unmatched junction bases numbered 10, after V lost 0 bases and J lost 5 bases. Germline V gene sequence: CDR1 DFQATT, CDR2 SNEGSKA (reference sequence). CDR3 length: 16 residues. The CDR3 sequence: CSARDRTSGTGDTQYF. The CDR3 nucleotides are TGCAGTGCTAGAGATCGCACTAGCGGAACTGGAGATACGCAGTATTTT.

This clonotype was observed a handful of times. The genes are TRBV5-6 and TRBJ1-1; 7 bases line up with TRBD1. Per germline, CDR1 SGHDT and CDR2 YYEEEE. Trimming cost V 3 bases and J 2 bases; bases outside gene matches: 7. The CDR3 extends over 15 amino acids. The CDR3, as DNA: TGTGCCAGCAGCTGGGCCCGACAGGGAAACACTGAAGCTTTCTTT. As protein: CASSWARQGNTEAFF.

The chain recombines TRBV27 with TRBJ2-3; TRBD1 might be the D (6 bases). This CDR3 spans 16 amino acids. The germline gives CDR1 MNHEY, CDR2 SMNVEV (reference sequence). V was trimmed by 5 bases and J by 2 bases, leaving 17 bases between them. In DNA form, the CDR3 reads TGTGCCAGCAGTATACAGGGCCCAATACACACAGATACGCAGTATTTT. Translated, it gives CASSIQGPIHTDTQYF.

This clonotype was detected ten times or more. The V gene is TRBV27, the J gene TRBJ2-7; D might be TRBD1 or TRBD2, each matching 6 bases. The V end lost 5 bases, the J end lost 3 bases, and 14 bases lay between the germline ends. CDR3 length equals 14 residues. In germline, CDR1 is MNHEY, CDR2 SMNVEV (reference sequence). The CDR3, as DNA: TGTGCCAGCAGTCGGCGGGACACCTACTACGAGCAGTACTTC. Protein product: CASSRRDTYYEQYF.

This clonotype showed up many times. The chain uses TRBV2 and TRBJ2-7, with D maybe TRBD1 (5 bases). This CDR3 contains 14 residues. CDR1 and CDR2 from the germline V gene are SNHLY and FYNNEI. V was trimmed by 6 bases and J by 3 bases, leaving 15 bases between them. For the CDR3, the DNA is TGTGCCAGCAGGGTGGACACTGATAGCTACGAGCAGTACTTC. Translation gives CASRVDTDSYEQYF.

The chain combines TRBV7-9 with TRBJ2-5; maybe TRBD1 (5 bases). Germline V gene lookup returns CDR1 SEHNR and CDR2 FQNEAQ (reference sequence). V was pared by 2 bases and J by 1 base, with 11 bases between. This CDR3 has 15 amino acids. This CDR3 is CASSLPLGPQETQYF. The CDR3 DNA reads TGTGCCAGCAGCTTACCCCTGGGGCCCCAAGAGACCCAGTACTTC.

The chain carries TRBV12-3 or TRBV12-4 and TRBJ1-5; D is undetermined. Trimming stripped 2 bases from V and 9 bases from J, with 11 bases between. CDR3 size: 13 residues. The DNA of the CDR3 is TGTGCCAGCAGTTTATACTTCAGGCGGCCCCAGCATTTT. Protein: CASSLYFRRPQHF.

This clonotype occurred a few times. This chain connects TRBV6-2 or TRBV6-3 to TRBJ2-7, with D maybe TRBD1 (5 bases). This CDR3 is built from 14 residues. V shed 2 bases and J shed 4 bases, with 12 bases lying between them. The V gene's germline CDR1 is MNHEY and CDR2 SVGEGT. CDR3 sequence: CASSYNQGVYEQYF. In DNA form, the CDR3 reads TGTGCCAGCAGTTACAATCAGGGTGTTTACGAGCAGTACTTC.

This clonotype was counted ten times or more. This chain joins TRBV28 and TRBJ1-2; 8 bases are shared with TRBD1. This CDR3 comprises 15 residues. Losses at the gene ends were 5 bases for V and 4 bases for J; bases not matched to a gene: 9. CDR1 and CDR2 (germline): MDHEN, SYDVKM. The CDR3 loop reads CASSETGDGVYGYTF. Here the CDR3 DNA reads TGTGCCAGCAGTGAGACAGGGGACGGGGTCTATGGCTACACCTTC.

The CDR3 reads CASSPQGRSNEKLFF. The CDR3 region has the DNA TGTGCCAGCAGTCCCCAGGGCAGAAGCAATGAAAAACTGTTTTTT. The chain uses TRBV27 and TRBJ1-4; possible D gene TRBD1, 5 bases. Germline V gives CDR1 MNHEY, CDR2 SMNVEV (reference sequence). Trimming removed 5 bases at V and 5 bases at J, with 15 bases between. The CDR3 totals 15 residues. The whole variable domain, filled in from reference TRBV27 and TRBJ1-4, reads EAQVTQNPRYLITVTGKKLTVTCSQNMNHEYMSWYRQDPGLGLRQIYYSMNVEVTDKGDVPEGYKVSRKEKRNFPLILESPSPNQTSLYFCASSPQGRSNEKLFFGSGTQLSVL.

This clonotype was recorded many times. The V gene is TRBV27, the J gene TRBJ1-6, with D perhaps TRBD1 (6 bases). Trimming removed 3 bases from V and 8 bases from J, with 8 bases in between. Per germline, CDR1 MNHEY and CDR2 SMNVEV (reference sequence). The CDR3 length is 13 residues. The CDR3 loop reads CASSFRQDSPLHF. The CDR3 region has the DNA TGTGCCAGCAGTTTTAGACAGGATTCACCCCTCCACTTT.

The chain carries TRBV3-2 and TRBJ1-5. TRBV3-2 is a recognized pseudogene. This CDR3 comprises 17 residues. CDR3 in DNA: TGTGCCAGCAGCCAAGATTGGGAGGTCTATAGCAATCAGCCCCAGCATTTT. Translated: CASSQDWEVYSNQPQHF.

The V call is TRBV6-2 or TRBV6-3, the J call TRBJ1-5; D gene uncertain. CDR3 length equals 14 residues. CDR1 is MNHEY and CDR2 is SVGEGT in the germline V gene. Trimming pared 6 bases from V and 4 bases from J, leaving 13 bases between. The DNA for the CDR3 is TGTGCCAGCAGCCCGACCAGACCGAATCAGCCCCAGCATTTT. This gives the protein CASSPTRPNQPQHF.

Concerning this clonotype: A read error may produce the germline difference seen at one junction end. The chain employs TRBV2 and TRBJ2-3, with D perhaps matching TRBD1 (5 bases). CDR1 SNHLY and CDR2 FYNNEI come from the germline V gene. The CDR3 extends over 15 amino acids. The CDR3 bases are TGTGCCAGCAGTGTCAGGGTAATCCGTCCAGAGACGCAGTATTTT. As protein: CASSVRVIRPETQYF.

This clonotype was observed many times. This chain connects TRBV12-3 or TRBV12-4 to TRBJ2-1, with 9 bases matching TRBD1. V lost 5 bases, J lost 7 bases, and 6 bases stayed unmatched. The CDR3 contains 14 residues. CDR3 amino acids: CASSLQGAVNEQFF. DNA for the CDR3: TGTGCCAGCAGTCTACAGGGGGCAGTAAATGAGCAGTTCTTC.

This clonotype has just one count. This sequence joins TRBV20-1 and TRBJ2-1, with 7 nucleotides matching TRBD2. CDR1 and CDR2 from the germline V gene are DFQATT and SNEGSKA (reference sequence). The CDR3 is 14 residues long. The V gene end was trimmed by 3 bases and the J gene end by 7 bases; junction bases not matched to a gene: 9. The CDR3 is CSASVERGGNEQFF. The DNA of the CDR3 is TGCAGTGCTAGCGTTGAGCGGGGAGGGAATGAGCAGTTCTTC.

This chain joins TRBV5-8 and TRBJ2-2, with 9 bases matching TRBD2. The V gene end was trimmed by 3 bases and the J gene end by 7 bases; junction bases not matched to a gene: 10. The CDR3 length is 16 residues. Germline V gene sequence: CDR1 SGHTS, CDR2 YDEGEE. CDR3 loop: CASSSGLARGGGELFF. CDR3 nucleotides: TGTGCCAGCAGCTCCGGACTAGCGAGAGGGGGCGGGGAGCTGTTTTTT. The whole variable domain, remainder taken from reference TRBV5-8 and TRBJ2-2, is EAGVTQSPTHLIKTRGQQATLRCSPISGHTSVYWYQQALGLGLQFLLWYDEGEERNRGNFPPRFSGRQFPNYSSELNVNALELEDSALYLCASSSGLARGGGELFFGEGSRLTVL.